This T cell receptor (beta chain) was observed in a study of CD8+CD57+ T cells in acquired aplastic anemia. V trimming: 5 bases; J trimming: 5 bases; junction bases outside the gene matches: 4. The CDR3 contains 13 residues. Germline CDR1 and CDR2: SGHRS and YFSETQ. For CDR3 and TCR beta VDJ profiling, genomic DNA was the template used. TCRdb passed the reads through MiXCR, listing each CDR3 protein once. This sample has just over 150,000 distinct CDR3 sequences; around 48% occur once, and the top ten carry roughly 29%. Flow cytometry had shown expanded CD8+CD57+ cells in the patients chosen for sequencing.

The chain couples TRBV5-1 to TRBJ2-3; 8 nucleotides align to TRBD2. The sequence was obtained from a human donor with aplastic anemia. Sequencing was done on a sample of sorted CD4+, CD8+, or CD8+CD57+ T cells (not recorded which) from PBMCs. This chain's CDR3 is CASRGLGGDTQYF. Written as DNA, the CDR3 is TGCGCCAGCAGGGGACTAGGAGGAGATACGCAGTATTTT.